This T cell receptor (beta chain) was documented in a study of shared clonotypes between healthy human individuals. The protocol was immunoSEQ multiplex PCR, while the TCRdb copy is restricted to in-frame clones and leaves out a portion. The sample shows about 2 million clones, 85% to 95% of them seen only once. The specimen sequenced was naive CD4+ T cells sorted from blood. Subset reported: CD45RA+ positively selected. The source of this sequence is a man between 18 and 29 years old in good health.

Here the CDR3 DNA reads TGTGCCAGCAGCTTGGGTGCCCAGCAGCCCCAGCATTTT. Its translation: CASSLGAQQPQHF. The chain uses TRBV5-4 and TRBJ1-5; D not resolved. The CDR3 sequence is 13 residues long. Trimming took off 0 bases at V and 7 bases at J, with 8 bases between the two ends. CDR1 SGHNT and CDR2 YYREEE come from the germline V gene (reference sequence).